This note documents a single T cell receptor (beta chain) sequence. Since a far larger clone is one base different, this is likely a read error. With a V-primer adapter and a constant-region primer, TCRs were amplified for approximately 19 PCR cycles. TCRdb redid the calling of the reads with MiXCR, one entry per CDR3 protein. The sample includes 50,000 or so distinct CDR3 sequences, around 35% seen only once; the top ten take 7.5% to 9.5%. The data derive from a study of low-dose radiotherapy and immunotherapy resistance in tumors. Across the study: A dose of 0.5 Gy per fraction was delivered to Cohort 1 every 2 weeks, for a total of 6.5 Gy. Intravenous ipilimumab 1 mg/kg every six weeks was given with nivolumab 240 mg every two weeks. Intravenously given cyclophosphamide 200 mg/m2 followed a two-week schedule that placed each dose one day before radiation and immunotherapy. Once cycle 1 day 1 began, patients took oral aspirin 300 mg daily for four cycles.

Germline V lookup: CDR1 MNHEY, CDR2 SVGAGI. The CDR3 length is 15 residues. Trimming took 5 bases from V and 2 from J, leaving 16 bases between them. Time point specified: after trial treatment. The treatment was: LDRT plus nivolumab, ipilimumab, low-dose cyclophosphamide and aspirin (RACIN trial). The source material was PBMCs, sampled after low-dose radiotherapy plus immunotherapy. The receptor comes from a male donor with rectosigmoid adenocarcinoma. V is TRBV6-5 and J is TRBJ2-7; tentative D call: TRBD1 (6 bases). CDR3 sequence: CASSDVWTAPYEQYF. CDR3 DNA: TGTGCCAGCAGTGATGTGTGGACAGCACCCTACGAGCAGTACTTC.